Sequencing of this TCR beta chain was carried out in a study of blood T cell repertoires in COVID-19. In the study overall: The cDNA or gDNA used as material had been derived from T cells, B-cell-depleted T cells, or PBMCs.

Libraries were prepared by immunoSEQ multiplex PCR; TCRdb keeps only in-frame clonotypes and omits some of them. The sample records under 350,000 clones, approximately 86% being singletons. Residents of about two dozen US areas, aged roughly 18 to 90 years, made up the participants. Cohort assignment relied on participant-reported clinical history. Input material: PBMCs or T cells enriched from blood (not recorded which). The receptor was derived from a woman between 35 and 50 years old with acute COVID-19.

The CDR3 sequence is CASSMGLGSSFFHGYTF. The CDR3 DNA sequence: TGTGCCAGTAGTATGGGTCTAGGGAGCTCATTCTTCCATGGCTACACCTTC. The rearrangement joins TRBV19 to TRBJ1-2; no clear D. Germline-derived CDR1 and CDR2 are LNHDA and SQIVND (reference sequence). With 3 bases removed from V and 6 bases from J, the gap between germline ends came to 23 bases. The CDR3 has 17 residues. The full variable domain, with the rest looked up from reference TRBV19 and TRBJ1-2, is DGGITQSPKYLFRKEGQNVTLSCEQNLNHDAMYWYRQDPGQGLRLIYYSQIVNDFQKGDIAEGYSVSREKKESFPLTVTSAQKNPTAFYLCASSMGLGSSFFHGYTFGSGTRLTVV.